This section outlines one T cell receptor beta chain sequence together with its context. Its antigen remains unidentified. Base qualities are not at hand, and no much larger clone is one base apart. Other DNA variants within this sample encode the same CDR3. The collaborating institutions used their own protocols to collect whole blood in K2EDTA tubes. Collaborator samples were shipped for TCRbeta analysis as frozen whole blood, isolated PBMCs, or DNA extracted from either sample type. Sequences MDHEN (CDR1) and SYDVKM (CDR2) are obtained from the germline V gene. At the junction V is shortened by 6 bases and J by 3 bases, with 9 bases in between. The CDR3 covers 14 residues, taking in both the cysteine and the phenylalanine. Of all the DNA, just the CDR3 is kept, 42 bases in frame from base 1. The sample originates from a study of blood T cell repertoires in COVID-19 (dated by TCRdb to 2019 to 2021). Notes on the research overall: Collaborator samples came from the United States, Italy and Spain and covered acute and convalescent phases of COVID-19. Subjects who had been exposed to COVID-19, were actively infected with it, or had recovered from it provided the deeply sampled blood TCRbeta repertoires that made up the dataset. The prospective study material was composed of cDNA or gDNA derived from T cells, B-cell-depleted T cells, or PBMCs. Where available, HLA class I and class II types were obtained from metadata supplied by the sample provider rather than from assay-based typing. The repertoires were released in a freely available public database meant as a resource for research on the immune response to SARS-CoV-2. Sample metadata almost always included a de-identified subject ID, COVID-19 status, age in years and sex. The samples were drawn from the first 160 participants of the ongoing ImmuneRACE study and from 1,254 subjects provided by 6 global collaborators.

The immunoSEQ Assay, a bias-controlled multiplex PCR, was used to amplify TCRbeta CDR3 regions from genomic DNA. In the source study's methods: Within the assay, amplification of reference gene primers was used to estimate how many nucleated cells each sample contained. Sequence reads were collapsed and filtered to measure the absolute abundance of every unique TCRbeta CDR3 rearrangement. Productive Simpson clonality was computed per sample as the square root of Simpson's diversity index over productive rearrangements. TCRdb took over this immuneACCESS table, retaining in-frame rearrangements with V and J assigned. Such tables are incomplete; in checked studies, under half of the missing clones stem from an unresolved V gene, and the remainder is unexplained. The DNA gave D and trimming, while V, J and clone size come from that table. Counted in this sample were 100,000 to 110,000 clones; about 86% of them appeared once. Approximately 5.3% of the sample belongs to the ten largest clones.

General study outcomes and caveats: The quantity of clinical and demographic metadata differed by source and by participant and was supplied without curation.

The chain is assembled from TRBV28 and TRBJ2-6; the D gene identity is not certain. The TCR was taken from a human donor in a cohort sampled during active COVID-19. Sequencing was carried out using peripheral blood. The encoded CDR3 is CASRSVSGANVLTF. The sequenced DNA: TGTGCCAGCAGGTCCGTCAGTGGGGCCAACGTCCTGACTTTC.